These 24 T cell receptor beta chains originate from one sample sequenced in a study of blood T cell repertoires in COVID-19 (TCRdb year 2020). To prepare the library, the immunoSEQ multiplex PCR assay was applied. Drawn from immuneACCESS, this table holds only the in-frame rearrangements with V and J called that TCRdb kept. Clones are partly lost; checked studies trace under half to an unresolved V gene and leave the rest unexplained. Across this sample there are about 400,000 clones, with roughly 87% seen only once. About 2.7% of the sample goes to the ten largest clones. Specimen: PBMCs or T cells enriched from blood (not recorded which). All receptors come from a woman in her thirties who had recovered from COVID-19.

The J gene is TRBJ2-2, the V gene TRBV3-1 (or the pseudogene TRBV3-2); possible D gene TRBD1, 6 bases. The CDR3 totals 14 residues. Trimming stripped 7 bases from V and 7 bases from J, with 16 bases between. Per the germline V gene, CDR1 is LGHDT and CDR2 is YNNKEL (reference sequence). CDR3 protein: CASTKGVQGGELFF. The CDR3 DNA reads TGTGCCAGCACCAAGGGGGTCCAAGGCGGGGAGCTGTTTTTT.

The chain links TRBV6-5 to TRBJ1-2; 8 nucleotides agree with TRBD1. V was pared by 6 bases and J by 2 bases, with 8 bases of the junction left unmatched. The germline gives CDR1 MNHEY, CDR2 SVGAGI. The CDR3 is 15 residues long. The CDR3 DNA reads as TGTGCCAGCAGCCTCGGTTCAGGGGGCAACTATGGCTACACCTTC. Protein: CASSLGSGGNYGYTF.

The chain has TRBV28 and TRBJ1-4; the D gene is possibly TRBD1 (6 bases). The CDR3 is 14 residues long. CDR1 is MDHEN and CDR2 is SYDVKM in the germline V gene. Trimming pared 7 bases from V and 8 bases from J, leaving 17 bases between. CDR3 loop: CASNPPGAGEKLFF. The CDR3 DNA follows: TGTGCCAGCAATCCTCCAGGGGCAGGAGAAAAACTGTTTTTT.

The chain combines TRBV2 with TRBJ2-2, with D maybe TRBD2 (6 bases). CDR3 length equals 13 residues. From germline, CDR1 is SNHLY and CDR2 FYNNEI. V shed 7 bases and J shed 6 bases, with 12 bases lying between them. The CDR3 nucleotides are TGTGCCAGCACCGGGGAGGCGGCCGGGGAGCTGTTTTTT. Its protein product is CASTGEAAGELFF.

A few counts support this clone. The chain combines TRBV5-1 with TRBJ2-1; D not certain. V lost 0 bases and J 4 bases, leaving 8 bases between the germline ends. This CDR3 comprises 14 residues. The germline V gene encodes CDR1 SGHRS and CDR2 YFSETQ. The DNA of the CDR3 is TGCGCCAGCAGCTTGGGGTCGGTATACAATGAGCAGTTCTTC. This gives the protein CASSLGSVYNEQFF.

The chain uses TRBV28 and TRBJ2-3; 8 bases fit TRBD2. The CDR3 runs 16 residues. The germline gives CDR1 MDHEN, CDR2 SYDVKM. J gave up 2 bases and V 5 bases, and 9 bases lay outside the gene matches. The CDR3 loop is CASSGPSGPNTDTQYF. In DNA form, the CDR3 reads TGTGCCAGCAGTGGGCCTAGCGGGCCTAACACAGATACGCAGTATTTT. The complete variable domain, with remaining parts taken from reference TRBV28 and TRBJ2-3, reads DVKVTQSSRYLVKRTGEKVFLECVQDMDHENMFWYRQDPGLGLRLIYFSYDVKMKEKGDIPEGYSVSREKKERFSLILESASTNQTSMYLCASSGPSGPNTDTQYFGPGTRLTVL.

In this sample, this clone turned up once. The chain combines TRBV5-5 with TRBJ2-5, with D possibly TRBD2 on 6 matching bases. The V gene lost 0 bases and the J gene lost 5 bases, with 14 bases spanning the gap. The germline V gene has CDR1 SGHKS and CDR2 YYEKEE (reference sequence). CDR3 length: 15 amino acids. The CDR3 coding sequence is TGTGCCAGCAGCTTGGGGGAGCGGGCGCGGGAGACCCAGTACTTC. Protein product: CASSLGERARETQYF.

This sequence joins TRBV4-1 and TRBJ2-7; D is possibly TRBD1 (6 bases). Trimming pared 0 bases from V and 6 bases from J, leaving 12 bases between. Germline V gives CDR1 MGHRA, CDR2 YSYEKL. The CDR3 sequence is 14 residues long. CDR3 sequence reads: CASSQDTGRGEQYF. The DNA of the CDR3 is TGCGCCAGCAGCCAAGACACGGGCAGGGGCGAGCAGTACTTC.

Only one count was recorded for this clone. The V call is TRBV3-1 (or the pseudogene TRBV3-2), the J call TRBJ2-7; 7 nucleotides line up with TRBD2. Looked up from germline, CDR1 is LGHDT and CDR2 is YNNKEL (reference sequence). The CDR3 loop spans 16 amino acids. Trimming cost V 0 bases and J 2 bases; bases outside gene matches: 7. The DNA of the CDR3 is TGTGCCAGCAGCCAAGATGAAGGTCTAGCGGCCTACGAGCAGTACTTC. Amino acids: CASSQDEGLAAYEQYF.

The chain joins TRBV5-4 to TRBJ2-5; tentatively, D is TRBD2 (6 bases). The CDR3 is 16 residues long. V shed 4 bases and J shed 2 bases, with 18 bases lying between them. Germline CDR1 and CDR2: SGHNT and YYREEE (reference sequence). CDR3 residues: CASSPGAGQGQETQYF. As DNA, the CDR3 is TGTGCCAGCAGCCCTGGGGCGGGGCAGGGACAAGAGACCCAGTACTTC. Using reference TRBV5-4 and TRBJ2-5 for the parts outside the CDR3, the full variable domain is ETGVTQSPTHLIKTRGQQVTLRCSSQSGHNTVSWYQQALGQGPQFIFQYYREEENGRGNFPPRFSGLQFPNYSSELNVNALELDDSALYLCASSPGAGQGQETQYFGPGTRLLVL.

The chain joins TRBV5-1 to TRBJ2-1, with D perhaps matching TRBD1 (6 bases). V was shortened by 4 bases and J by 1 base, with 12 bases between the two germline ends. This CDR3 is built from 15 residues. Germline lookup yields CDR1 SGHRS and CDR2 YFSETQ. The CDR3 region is CASSHGQTSYNEQFF. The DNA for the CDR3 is TGCGCCAGCAGCCACGGACAGACTTCCTACAATGAGCAGTTCTTC.

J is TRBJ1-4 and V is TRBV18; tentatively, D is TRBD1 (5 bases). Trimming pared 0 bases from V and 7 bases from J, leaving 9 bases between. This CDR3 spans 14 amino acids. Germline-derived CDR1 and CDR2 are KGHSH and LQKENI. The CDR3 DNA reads TGTGCCAGCTCACCACCTTCCAGGGCTGAAAAACTGTTTTTT. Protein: CASSPPSRAEKLFF.

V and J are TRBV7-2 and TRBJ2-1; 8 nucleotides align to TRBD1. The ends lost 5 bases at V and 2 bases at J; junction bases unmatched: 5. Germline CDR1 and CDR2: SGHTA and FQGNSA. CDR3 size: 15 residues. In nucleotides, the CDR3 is TGTGCCAGCAGCGCCTGGACAGGGACCTACAATGAGCAGTTCTTC. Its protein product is CASSAWTGTYNEQFF. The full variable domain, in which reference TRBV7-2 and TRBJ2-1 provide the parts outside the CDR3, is GAGVSQSPSNKVTEKGKDVELRCDPISGHTALYWYRQSLGQGLEFLIYFQGNSAPDKSGLPSDRFSAERTGGSVSTLTIQRTQQEDSAVYLCASSAWTGTYNEQFFGPGTRLTVL.

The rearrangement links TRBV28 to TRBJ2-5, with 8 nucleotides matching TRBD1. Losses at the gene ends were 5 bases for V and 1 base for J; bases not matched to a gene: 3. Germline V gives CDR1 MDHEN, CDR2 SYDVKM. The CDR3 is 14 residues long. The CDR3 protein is CASSRDRLQETQYF. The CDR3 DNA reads TGTGCCAGCAGTAGGGACAGGCTCCAAGAGACCCAGTACTTC.

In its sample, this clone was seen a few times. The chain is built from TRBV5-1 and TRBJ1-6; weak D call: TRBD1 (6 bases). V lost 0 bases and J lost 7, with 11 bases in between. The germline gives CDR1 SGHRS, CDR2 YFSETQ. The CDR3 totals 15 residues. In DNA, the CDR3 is TGCGCCAGCAGCTTGGGGACAGCCTCAAATTCACCCCTCCACTTT. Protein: CASSLGTASNSPLHF. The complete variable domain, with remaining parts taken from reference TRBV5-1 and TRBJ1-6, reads KAGVTQTPRYLIKTRGQQVTLSCSPISGHRSVSWYQQTPGQGLQFLFEYFSETQRNKGNFPGRFSGRQFSNSRSEMNVSTLELGDSALYLCASSLGTASNSPLHFGNGTRLTVT.

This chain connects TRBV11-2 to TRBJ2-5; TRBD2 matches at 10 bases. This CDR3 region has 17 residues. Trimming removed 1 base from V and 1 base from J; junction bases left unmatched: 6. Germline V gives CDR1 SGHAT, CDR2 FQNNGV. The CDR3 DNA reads TGTGCCAGCAGCTTAGGCCCGCTAGCGGGGGTCCAAGAGACCCAGTACTTC. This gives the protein CASSLGPLAGVQETQYF.

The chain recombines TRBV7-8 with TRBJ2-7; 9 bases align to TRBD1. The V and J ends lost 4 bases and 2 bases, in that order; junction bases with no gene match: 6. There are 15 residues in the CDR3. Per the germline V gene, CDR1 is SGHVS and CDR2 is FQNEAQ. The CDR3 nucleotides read TGTGCCAGCAGCTGGATGGGGACAGGGACCTACGAGCAGTACTTC. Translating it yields CASSWMGTGTYEQYF.

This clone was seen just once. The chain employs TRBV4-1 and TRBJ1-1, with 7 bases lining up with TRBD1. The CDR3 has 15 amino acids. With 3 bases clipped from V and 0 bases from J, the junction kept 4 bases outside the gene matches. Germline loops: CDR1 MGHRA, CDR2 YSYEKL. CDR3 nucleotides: TGCGCCAGCAGCCATATGGACAGGATGAACACTGAAGCTTTCTTT. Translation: CASSHMDRMNTEAFF.

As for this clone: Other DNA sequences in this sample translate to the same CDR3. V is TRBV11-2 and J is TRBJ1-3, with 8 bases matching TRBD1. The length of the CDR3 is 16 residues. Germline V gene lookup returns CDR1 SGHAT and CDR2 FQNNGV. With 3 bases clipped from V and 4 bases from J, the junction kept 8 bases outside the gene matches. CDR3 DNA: TGTGCCAGCAGCTTGAGGCAGGGGGCGCGCGGAAACACCATATATTTT. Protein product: CASSLRQGARGNTIYF.

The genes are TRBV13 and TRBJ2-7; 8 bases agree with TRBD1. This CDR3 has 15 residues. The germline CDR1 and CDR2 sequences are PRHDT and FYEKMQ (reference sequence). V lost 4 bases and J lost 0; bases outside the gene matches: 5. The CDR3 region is CASSSGDRSSYEQYF. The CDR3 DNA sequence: TGTGCCAGCAGCTCCGGGGACAGGAGCTCCTACGAGCAGTACTTC.

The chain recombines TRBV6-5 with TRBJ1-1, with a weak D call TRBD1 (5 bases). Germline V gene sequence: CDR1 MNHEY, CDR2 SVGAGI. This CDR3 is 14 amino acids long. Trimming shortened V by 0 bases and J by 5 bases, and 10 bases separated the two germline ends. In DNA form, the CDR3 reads TGTGCCAGCAGTTACTCGGGGCAGGGAACTGAAGCTTTCTTT. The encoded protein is CASSYSGQGTEAFF.

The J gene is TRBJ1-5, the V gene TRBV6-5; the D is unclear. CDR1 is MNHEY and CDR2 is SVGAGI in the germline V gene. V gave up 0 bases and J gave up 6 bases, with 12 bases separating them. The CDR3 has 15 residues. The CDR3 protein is CASSYSRRGVQPQHF. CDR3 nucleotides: TGTGCCAGCAGTTACTCAAGACGAGGAGTTCAGCCCCAGCATTTT.

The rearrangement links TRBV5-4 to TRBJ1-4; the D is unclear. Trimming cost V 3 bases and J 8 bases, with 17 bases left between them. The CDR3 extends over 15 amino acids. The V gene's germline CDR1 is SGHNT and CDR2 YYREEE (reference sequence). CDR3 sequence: CASSSGGFSGEKLFF. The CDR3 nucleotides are TGTGCCAGCAGCTCAGGAGGGTTTTCCGGAGAAAAACTGTTTTTT.

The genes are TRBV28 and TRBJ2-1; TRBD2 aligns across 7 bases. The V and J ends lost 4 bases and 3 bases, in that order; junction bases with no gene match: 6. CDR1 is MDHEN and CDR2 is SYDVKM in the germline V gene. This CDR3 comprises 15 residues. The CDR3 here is CASSSGRERYNEQFF. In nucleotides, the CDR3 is TGTGCCAGCAGTTCCGGGCGGGAGCGCTACAATGAGCAGTTCTTC.